Below, 3 T cell receptor beta chains from the same sample are listed, as sequenced in a study of blood T cells in healthy people across ages. Next came a second PCR, run for about 6 to 12 cycles, which used a sample-barcoded 5' primer along with a J-beta primer mix. TCRdb analysed the 5' RACE reads with MiXCR anew, one entry per CDR3 protein. The sample carries around 2 million distinct CDR3 sequences, about 39% recorded once. Sequencing input: blood. The source of these receptors is a human donor in good health.

This chain joins TRBV7-2 and TRBJ2-5, with D possibly matching TRBD1 (6 bases). The V end lost 5 bases, the J end lost 11 bases, and 18 bases lay between the germline ends. The germline V gene encodes CDR1 SGHTA and CDR2 FQGNSA. This CDR3 region has 13 residues. CDR3 in amino acids: CASSLPGQPPQYF. As DNA, the CDR3 is TGTGCCAGCAGCCTACCGGGACAACCACCGCAGTACTTC.

As regards this clonotype: The junction does not match germline at one end; this may be a read error. The CDR3 DNA is TGCAGCGTCGGGACAGGGGATACGCAGGATTTT. The encoded protein is CSVGTGDTQDF. V and J are TRBV29-1 and TRBJ2-3; 10 nucleotides match TRBD1. The germline V gene has CDR1 SQVTM and CDR2 ANQGSEA. There are 11 residues in the CDR3.

Note on this clonotype: An end of the junction differs from the germline gene, which may be a read error. The rearrangement joins TRBV7-6 to TRBJ2-7; 10 bases line up with TRBD2. The DNA end is more similar to TRBJ2-5, so the J call may be wrong. CDR1 SGHVS and CDR2 FNYEAQ come from the germline V gene. The CDR3 loop spans 16 amino acids. The CDR3 is CTSSLGGASGGETQYF. As DNA, the CDR3 is TGTACCAGCAGCTTAGGGGGGGCTAGCGGGGGTGAGACCCAGTACTTC.